The 11 T cell receptor beta chains presented below share a single source sample, sequenced in a study of type 1 regulatory T cells (dated by TCRdb to about 2021). Sequenced on an Illumina MiSeq. Using fastp trimming at Q25 and MiXCR clonotype assembly, TCRdb reanalyzed the public sequencing data and kept in-frame beta chains. CDR3 protein sequences are deduplicated, and each keeps its most common genes and DNA. The sample records approximately 72,000 distinct CDR3 sequences, nearly 65% of which are singletons. Together, the top ten hold 7.6% of the sample. Antigens of these TCRs are unknown. Sample: cultured T cells, either the whole culture or a sorted T cell fraction (not recorded which). This sample's cell subset or site label indicates: Tr1-enriched cell product generated in vitro against host alloantigens. These receptors originate from a human donor in good health.

The rearrangement uses TRBV4-1 and TRBJ2-7, with D uncertain. This CDR3 region has 13 residues. The germline V gene encodes CDR1 MGHRA and CDR2 YSYEKL. Trimming cost V 4 bases and J 5 bases, with 12 bases left between them. In DNA, the CDR3 is TGCGCCAGCAGCCGAACAGAGAGCGACGAGCAGTACTTC. Translating gives CASSRTESDEQYF.

The chain uses TRBV7-9 and TRBJ2-7; 9 bases agree with TRBD2. J gave up 1 base and V 1 base, and 11 bases lay outside the gene matches. The CDR3 extends over 18 amino acids. CDR1 and CDR2 from the germline V gene are SEHNR and FQNEAQ (reference sequence). The CDR3: CASSLGHIAGVGSYEQYF. DNA for the CDR3: TGTGCCAGCAGCTTAGGACACATAGCGGGAGTAGGATCCTACGAGCAGTACTTC.

Comments on this clonotype: A junction boundary mismatches the germline segment, possibly from a read error. This sequence joins TRBV25-1 and TRBJ2-3; D not resolved. Germline CDR1 MGHDK, CDR2 SYGVNS. The CDR3 sequence is 12 residues long. In DNA, the CDR3 is TGTGCCAGCAGTTCGGTTTCGGATATGCAGTATTTT. Residues: CASSSVSDMQYF.

This clonotype occurred many times. The chain carries TRBV6-2 or TRBV6-3 and TRBJ2-7, with 10 bases that match TRBD1. The germline V gene encodes CDR1 MNHEY and CDR2 SVGEGT. The CDR3 is 15 amino acids. The V segment lost 5 bases and the J segment 3 bases; nucleotides outside the gene matches: 7. This chain's CDR3 is CASSEAGTGDYEQYF. DNA of the CDR3: TGTGCCAGCAGTGAAGCCGGGACAGGGGACTACGAGCAGTACTTC.

The chain employs TRBV6-6 and TRBJ2-7; D unclear. The V end lost 8 bases, the J end lost 5 bases, and 13 bases lay between the germline ends. Germline assignment: CDR1 MNHNY and CDR2 SVGAGI (reference sequence). This CDR3 contains 12 residues. The CDR3 region has the DNA TGTGCCAGCGCCAAAGGGTGGGACGAGCAGTACTTC. Its protein product is CASAKGWDEQYF.

The rearrangement links TRBV10-1 to TRBJ2-2, with D hard to call. This CDR3 has 17 residues. The V gene's germline CDR1 is WNHNN and CDR2 SYGVQD (reference sequence). V was clipped by 3 bases and J by 1 base, with 15 bases between them. Written as DNA, the CDR3 is TGCGCCAGCAGTGAAATGTCTGGTTTCGGGAACACCGGGGAGCTGTTTTTT. This translates into CASSEMSGFGNTGELFF.

The gene calls are TRBV15 and TRBJ1-2; D is uncertain. The CDR3 consists of 13 residues. V lost 5 bases and J 8 bases, leaving 15 bases between the germline ends. Germline V lookup: CDR1 LNHNV, CDR2 YYDKDF (reference sequence). CDR3 coding DNA: TGTGCCACCAGCCTGCAGGACGGTCGGGGCTACACCTTC. As protein: CATSLQDGRGYTF.

This sequence joins TRBV19 and TRBJ2-3; D is perhaps TRBD2 (6 bases). The CDR3 is 13 residues long. In germline, CDR1 is LNHDA, CDR2 SQIVND (reference sequence). The ends were cut back, 7 bases at V and 2 bases at J, with 10 bases in the middle. CDR3 sequence: CASIGGLTDTQYF. As DNA, the CDR3 is TGTGCCAGTATTGGGGGACTCACAGATACGCAGTATTTT.

The chain is built from TRBV30 and TRBJ1-1; D is perhaps TRBD1 (5 bases). Germline CDR1 reads GTSNPN; CDR2 reads SVGIG (reference sequence). V was pared by 5 bases and J by 4 bases, with 11 bases between. This CDR3 region has 12 residues. The CDR3 DNA reads as TGTGCCTGGGAAGGGGTCGGCACTGAAGCTTTCTTT. Translating gives CAWEGVGTEAFF.

The V gene is TRBV20-1, the J gene TRBJ1-5; D unresolved. V was shortened by 3 bases and J by 10 bases, with 16 bases between the two germline ends. The CDR3 extends over 13 amino acids. Germline loops: CDR1 DFQATT, CDR2 SNEGSKA (reference sequence). The CDR3 loop is CSASSTSDSPQHF. The DNA for the CDR3 is TGCAGTGCTAGTTCGACAAGCGACTCCCCCCAGCATTTT.

The chain couples TRBV10-3 to TRBJ2-1; tentatively, D is TRBD1 (5 bases). Germline CDR1 reads ENHRY; CDR2 reads SYGVKD. Trimming removed 9 bases at V and 3 bases at J, with 9 bases between. CDR3 length: 12 residues. CDR3 coding DNA: TGTGCCATTTTAGACAGCTACAATGAGCAGTTCTTC. This encodes CAILDSYNEQFF.